This record looks at one TCR beta chain sequence and its context. What it recognizes is unknown. Possible read error: a much larger clone is one base away. This CDR3 is missing its conserved last phenylalanine or tryptophan, likely due to a read error. These data belong to a study of CD8+CD57+ T cells in acquired aplastic anemia. Study details: Sorted CD4+ and CD8+ cells yielded DNA averaging approximately 3 ug. Healthy donors yielded some 11 million CD4+ cell reads on average. Study-wide findings and caveats: Statistical testing detected no significant gap in CD8+ Simpson's diversity between patients and controls.

Profiles of TCR beta VDJ and CDR3 were generated from a genomic DNA template. TCRdb called the reads again in MiXCR, with one record for every CDR3 protein. Of about 80,000 distinct CDR3 sequences in the sample, roughly half were seen once. This clonotype was sampled from a human donor in good health, serving as a control. The source material was sorted CD4+, CD8+, or CD8+CD57+ T cells (not recorded which) from PBMCs.

CDR3 in DNA: TGTGCCAGCAGGTTCCCTTCGGGGGGCGCGTTGGACGAGCAGTACCTC. This sequence encodes CASRFPSGGALDEQYL. The rearrangement joins TRBV11-2 to TRBJ2-7; a weak D match, TRBD2 (7 bases). CDR1 is SGHAT, CDR2 FQNNGV, per germline. V lost 6 bases, J lost 5 bases, and 23 bases lay in between. The CDR3 has 16 residues.